This TCR beta chain was recorded in a study of T cells in Graves' hyperthyroidism and ophthalmopathy. Using RNA transcripts as the source, TCR beta CDR3 regions were amplified. When the TCR CDR3 underwent first-round RT-PCR, the HTBI primer set was used. TCRdb itself ran the multiplex PCR reads through MiXCR, one entry per CDR3 protein. The top ten clones hold 7% to 10% of a sample with hundreds of thousands of distinct CDR3 sequences, about two fifths of them seen once. Diagnosing involved the use of clinical symptoms, serum thyroxine and TRAb, thyroid ultrasound and orbital computed tomography. The authors took PBMCs from 8 to 10 ml fresh peripheral blood. The CDR3 covers 14 residues. Germline CDR1 is MNHEY and CDR2 is SVGAGI. V was clipped by 2 bases and J by 4 bases; unmatched bases: 2.

The chain recombines TRBV6-5 with TRBJ1-5, with 7 bases aligning to TRBD1. The material sequenced was blood. The TCR comes from a man aged 18-30 years with Graves' hyperthyroidism. CDR3 residues: CASSYGTENQPQHF. The CDR3 region has the DNA TGTGCCAGCAGTTACGGGACAGAGAATCAGCCCCAGCATTTT.